This record covers a single TCR beta chain. As yet, its antigen is unknown. The CDR3 length is 12 residues. Trimming removed 5 bases at V and 6 bases at J, with 10 bases between. Germline V gene sequence: CDR1 SGHAT, CDR2 FQNNGV. The data originate from a study of cytomegalovirus exposure and HLA in healthy donors. Study conclusions and caveats: In a later analysis, common viral pathogens appeared linked to several of the most significant clusters. Most TCR beta V segments were productive about 87% or about 30% of the time in an earlier analysis.

PCR used 60 Vbeta primers and 13 Jbeta primers. The repertoire was sequenced with immunoSEQ multiplex PCR; TCRdb's copy has only in-frame clones and lacks some. The table lists around 190,000 clones, around 76% of them singletons, with approximately 2% in the top ten. The sample was PBMCs. V usage is TRBV11-2 and J usage is TRBJ1-1, with D perhaps matching TRBD1 (5 bases). The receptor's source is a man in his thirties or forties in good health and CMV-seronegative. The CDR3 bases are TGTGCCAGCAGCCTCGGGACTTCTGAAGCTTTCTTT. It encodes CASSLGTSEAFF.